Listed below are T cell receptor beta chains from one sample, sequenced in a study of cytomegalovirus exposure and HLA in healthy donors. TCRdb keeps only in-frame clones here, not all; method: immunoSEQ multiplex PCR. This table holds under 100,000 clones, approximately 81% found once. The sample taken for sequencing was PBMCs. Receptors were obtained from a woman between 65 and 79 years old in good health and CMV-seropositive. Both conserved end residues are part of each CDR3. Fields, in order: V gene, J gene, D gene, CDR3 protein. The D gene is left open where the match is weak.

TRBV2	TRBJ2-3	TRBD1	CASRTGQGRTDTQYF
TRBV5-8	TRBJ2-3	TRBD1	CASSRAGTGGMDTQYF
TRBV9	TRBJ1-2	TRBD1	CASSAGQGGIGYTF
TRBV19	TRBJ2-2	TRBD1	CASRGTGGTGELFF
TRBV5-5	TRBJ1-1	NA	CASSLDRWNTEAFF
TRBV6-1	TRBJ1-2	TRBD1	CASSEPPGRGQDYGYTF
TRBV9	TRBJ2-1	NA	CASSVAGAHYNEQFF
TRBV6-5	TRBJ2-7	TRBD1	CASSYRDRGREQYF
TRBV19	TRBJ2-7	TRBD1	CASTPLGGGQGKVEQYF
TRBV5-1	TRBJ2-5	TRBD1	CASSLAGQGETQYF
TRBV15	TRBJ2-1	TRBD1	CATSRSGTGLNEQFF
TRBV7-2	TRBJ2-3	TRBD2	CASRQAGSTDTQYF
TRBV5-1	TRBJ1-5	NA	CALSEYVGPQHF
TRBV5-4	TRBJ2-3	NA	CASRAFGGMRDTQYF
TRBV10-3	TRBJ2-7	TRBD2	CAYRSGRWESDEQYF
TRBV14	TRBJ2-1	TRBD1	CASARSTGGPYNEQFF
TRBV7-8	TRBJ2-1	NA	CASSFNRGNEQFF
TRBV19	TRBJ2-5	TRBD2	CASSIGLAGLQETQYF
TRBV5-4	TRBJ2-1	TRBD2	CASRFGGETSGAPQFF
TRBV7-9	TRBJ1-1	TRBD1	CASSLDRGPAEAFF
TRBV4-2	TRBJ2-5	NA	CASSLGPQETQYF
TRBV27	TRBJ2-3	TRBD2	CASSQAGFGTDTQYF
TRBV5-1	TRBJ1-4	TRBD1	CASSPGQGNEKLFF
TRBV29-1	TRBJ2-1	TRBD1	CSVKRGRDRVYNEQFF
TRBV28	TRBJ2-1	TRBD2	CASSLRSSGRAYNEQFF
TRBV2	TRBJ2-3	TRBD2	CASSRLAVSTDTQYF
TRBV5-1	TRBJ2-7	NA	CASSFAFSSPSEQYF
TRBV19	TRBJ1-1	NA	CASSMRWQTDTEAFF
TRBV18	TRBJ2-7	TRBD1	CASSIAGQAYNEQYF
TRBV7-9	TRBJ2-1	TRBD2	CASSLALLARSNEQFF
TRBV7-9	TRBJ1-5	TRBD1	CASSLEDRGGQPQHF
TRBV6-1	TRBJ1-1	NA	CASSEALPQAFF
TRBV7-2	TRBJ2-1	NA	CASSLVVLYNEQFF
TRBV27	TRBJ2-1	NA	CASSLRPRLGQGNEQFF
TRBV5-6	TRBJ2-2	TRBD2	CASSLLAGGLTGELFF
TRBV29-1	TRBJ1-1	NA	CSVGDLNTEAFF
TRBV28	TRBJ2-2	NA	CASLGDRNTGELFF
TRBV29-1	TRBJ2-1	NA	CSVDPGGNEQFF
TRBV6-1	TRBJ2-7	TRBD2	CASTTSGSSYEQYF
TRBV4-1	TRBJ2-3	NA	CASSQWAGTNTDTQYF
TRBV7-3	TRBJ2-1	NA	CASSLIGGPEFF
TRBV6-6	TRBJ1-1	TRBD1	CASKITGGRDTEAFF